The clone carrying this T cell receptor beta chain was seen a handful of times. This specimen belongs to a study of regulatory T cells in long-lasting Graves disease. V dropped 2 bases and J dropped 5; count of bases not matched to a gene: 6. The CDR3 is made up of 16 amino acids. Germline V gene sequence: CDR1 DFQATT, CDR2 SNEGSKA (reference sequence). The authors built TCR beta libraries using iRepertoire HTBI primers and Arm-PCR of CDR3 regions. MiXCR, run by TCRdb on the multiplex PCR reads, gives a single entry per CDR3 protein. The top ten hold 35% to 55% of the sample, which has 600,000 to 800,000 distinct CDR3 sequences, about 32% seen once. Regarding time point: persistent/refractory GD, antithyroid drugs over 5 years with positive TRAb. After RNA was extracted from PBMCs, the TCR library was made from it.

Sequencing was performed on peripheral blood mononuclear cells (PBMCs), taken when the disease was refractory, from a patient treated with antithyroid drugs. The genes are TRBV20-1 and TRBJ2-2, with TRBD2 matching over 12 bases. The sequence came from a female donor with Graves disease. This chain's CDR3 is CSARLVTSGRTGELFF. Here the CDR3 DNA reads TGCAGTGCTAGATTAGTGACTAGCGGGAGAACCGGGGAGCTGTTTTTT.